This is a list of T cell receptor beta chains from one sample in a study of post-analysis software for immune sequencing data. MiXCR was run by TCRdb on the PCR reads, yielding one entry per CDR3 protein. This table holds approximately 180,000 distinct CDR3 sequences, about 32% found once. Sequencing was done on a sample of blood. The receptors were sampled from a girl aged 10 to 17 with multiple sclerosis. The CDR3 runs from the conserved cysteine through the conserved F or W. D genes are given only for firm matches. Size values are once, few and many counts, or a class for expanded clones, and some rows have none.

d_call: .; clone_size: many; j_call: TRBJ2-7; v_call: TRBV4-2; cdr3_nt: TGTGCCAGCAGCCAAGGCGTGACCGCGGACTACGAGCAGTACTTC; cdr3_aa: CASSQGVTADYEQYF
d_call: TRBD2; clone_size: .; j_call: TRBJ2-1; v_call: TRBV5-1; cdr3_nt: TGCGCCAGCAGCCTGACTAGCGATGGGCAGTTCTTC; cdr3_aa: CASSLTSDGQFF
d_call: .; clone_size: few; j_call: TRBJ2-2; v_call: TRBV6-6; cdr3_nt: TGTGCCAGCAGTCCCCAAATCGGGGAGCTGTTTTTT; cdr3_aa: CASSPQIGELFF
d_call: .; clone_size: few; j_call: TRBJ1-5; v_call: TRBV2; cdr3_nt: TGTGCCAGCAGTGAAGCGGAAAGGAATCAGCCCCAGCATTTT; cdr3_aa: CASSEAERNQPQHF
d_call: TRBD1; clone_size: few; j_call: TRBJ2-5; v_call: TRBV20-1; cdr3_nt: TGCAGTGCCTCTGGCCACAGGGGGTACCAAGAGACCCAGTACTTC; cdr3_aa: CSASGHRGYQETQYF
d_call: TRBD2; clone_size: many; j_call: TRBJ2-7; v_call: TRBV4-2; cdr3_nt: TGTGCCAGCGCCTCGGGGGAGGGATACGAGCAGTACTTC; cdr3_aa: CASASGEGYEQYF
d_call: .; clone_size: .; j_call: TRBJ1-5; v_call: TRBV21-1; cdr3_nt: TGTGCCAGCAGCGGAGGCAATCAGCCCCAGCATTTT; cdr3_aa: CASSGGNQPQHF
d_call: .; clone_size: many; j_call: TRBJ2-7; v_call: TRBV5-1; cdr3_nt: TGCGCCAGCAGCCTCACCCCCCGGGGGATCTCCTACGAGCAGTACTTC; cdr3_aa: CASSLTPRGISYEQYF
d_call: TRBD2; clone_size: .; j_call: TRBJ2-3; v_call: TRBV12-3/TRBV12-4; cdr3_nt: TGTGCCAGCAGCCGAACAACCGGGACTAGCGGAACAGATACGCAGTATTTT; cdr3_aa: CASSRTTGTSGTDTQYF
d_call: .; clone_size: .; j_call: TRBJ1-1; v_call: TRBV2; cdr3_nt: TGTGCCAGCAGGGGAGACGGACCACCGACTGAAGCTTTCTTT; cdr3_aa: CASRGDGPPTEAFF
d_call: .; clone_size: .; j_call: TRBJ2-7; v_call: TRBV20-1; cdr3_nt: TGCAGTGCTAGAGGGGCCGGGTATGGGTACGAGCAGTACTTC; cdr3_aa: CSARGAGYGYEQYF
d_call: .; clone_size: .; j_call: TRBJ2-5; v_call: TRBV7-2; cdr3_nt: TGTGCCAGCAGCTTAGATCAAGGGGGAAAAGAGACCCAGTACTTC; cdr3_aa: CASSLDQGGKETQYF
d_call: TRBD2; clone_size: .; j_call: TRBJ2-1; v_call: TRBV18; cdr3_nt: TGTGCCAGCTCACCCCGACTAGCGGGGGCTGCTGAAGGCAATGAGCAGTTCTTC; cdr3_aa: CASSPRLAGAAEGNEQFF
d_call: TRBD2; clone_size: many; j_call: TRBJ2-3; v_call: TRBV6-5; cdr3_nt: TGTGCCAGCCGAGGGACTAGCGACACAGATACGCAGTATTTT; cdr3_aa: CASRGTSDTDTQYF
d_call: .; clone_size: many; j_call: TRBJ2-5; v_call: TRBV5-5; cdr3_nt: TGTGCCAGCAGCCTCCGGGACCAAGAGACCCAGTACTTC; cdr3_aa: CASSLRDQETQYF